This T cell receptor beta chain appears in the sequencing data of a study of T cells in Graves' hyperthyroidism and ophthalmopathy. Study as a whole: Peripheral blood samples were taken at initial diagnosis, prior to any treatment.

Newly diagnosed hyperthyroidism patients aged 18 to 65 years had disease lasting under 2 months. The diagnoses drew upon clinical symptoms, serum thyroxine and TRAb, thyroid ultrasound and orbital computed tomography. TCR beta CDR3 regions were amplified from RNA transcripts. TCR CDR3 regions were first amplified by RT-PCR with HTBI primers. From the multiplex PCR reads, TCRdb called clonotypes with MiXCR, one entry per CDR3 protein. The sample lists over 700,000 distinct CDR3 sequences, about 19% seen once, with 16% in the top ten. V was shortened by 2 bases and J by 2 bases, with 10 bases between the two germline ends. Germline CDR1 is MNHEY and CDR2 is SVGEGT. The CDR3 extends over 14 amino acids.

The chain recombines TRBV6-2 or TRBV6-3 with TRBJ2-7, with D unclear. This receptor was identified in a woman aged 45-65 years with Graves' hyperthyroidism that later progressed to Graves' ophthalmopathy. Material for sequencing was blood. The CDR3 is CASSYGRPPYEQYF. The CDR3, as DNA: TGTGCCAGCAGTTACGGACGGCCTCCCTACGAGCAGTACTTC.